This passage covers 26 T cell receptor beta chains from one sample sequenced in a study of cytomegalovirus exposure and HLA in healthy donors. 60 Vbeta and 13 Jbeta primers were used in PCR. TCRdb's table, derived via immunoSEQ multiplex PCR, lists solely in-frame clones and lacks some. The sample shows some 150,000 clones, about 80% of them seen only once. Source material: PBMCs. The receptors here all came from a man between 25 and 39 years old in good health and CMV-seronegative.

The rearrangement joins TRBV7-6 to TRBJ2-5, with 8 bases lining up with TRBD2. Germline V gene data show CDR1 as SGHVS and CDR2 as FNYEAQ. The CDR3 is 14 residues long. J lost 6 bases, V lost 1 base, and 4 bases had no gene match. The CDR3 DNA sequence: TGTGCCAGCAGCTTAGACGGGGGGGGCAAGACCCAGTACTTC. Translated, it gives CASSLDGGGKTQYF.

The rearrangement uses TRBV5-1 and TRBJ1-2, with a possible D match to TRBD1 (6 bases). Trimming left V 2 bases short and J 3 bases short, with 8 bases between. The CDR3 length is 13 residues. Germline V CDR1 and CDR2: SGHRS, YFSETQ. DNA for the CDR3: TGCGCCAGCAGCTTAGGGGGGGACTATGGCTACACCTTC. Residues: CASSLGGDYGYTF.

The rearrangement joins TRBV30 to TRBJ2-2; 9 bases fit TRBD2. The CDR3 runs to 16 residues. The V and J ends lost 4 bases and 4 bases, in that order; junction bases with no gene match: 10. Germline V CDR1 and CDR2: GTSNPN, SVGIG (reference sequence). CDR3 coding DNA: TGTGCCTGGAACGATGCGGGACTAGCAGGCACCGGGGAGCTGTTTTTT. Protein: CAWNDAGLAGTGELFF.

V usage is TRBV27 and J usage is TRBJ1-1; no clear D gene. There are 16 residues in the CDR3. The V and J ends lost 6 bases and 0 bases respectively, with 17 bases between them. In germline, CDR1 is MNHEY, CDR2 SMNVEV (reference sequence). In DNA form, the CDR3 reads TGTGCCAGCAGGAACCACAGAGCCTCGATGAACACTGAAGCTTTCTTT. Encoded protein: CASRNHRASMNTEAFF.

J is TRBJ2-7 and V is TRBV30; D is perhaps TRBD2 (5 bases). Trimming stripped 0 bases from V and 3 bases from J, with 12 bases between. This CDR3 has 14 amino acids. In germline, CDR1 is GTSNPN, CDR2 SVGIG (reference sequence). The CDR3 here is CAWSVRGLGYEQYF. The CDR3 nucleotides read TGTGCCTGGAGTGTACGGGGATTGGGCTACGAGCAGTACTTC.

The CDR3 DNA is TGTGCCATCAGGATCGGGACAGATCATTCACCCCTCCACTTT. The encoded protein is CAIRIGTDHSPLHF. V is TRBV10-3 and J is TRBJ1-6; 7 bases match TRBD1. V lost 6 bases and J lost 8; bases outside the gene matches: 7. The CDR3 has 14 amino acids. Per germline, CDR1 ENHRY and CDR2 SYGVKD.

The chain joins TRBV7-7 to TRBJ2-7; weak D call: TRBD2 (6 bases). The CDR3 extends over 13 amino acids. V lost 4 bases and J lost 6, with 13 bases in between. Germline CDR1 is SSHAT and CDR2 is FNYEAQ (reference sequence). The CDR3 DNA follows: TGTGCCAGCAGCTCTAAGGAGGGTACCGAGCAGTACTTC. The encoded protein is CASSSKEGTEQYF. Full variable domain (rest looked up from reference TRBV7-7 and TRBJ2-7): GAGVSQSPRYKVTKRGQDVTLRCDPISSHATLYWYQQALGQGPEFLTYFNYEAQPDKSGLPSDRFSAERPEGSISTLTIQRTEQRDSAMYRCASSSKEGTEQYFGPGTRLTVT.

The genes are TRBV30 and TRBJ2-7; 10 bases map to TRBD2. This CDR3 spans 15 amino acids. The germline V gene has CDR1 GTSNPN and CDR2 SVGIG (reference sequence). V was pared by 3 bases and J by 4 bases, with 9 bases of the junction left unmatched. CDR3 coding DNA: TGTGCCTGGAGCGTAGGACTAGCGGTTTTTTACGAGCAGTACTTC. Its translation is CAWSVGLAVFYEQYF.

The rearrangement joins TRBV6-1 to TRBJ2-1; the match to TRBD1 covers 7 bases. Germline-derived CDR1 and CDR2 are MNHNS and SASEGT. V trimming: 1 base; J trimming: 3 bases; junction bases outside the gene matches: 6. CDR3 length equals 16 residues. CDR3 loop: CASSEVGRGIYNEQFF. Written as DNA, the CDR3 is TGTGCCAGCAGTGAAGTCGGCAGGGGGATCTACAATGAGCAGTTCTTC.

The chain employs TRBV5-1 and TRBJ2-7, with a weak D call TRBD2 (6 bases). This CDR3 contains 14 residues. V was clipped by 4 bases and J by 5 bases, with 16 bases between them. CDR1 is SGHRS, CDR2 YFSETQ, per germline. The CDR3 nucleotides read TGCGCCAGCAGCCTTGGGACGCCGGGGGACGAGCAGTACTTC. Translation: CASSLGTPGDEQYF.

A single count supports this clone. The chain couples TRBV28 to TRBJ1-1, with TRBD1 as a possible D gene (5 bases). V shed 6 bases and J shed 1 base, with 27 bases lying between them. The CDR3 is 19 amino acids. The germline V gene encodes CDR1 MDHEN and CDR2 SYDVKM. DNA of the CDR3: TGTGCCAGCAGAAAGACTTACCCCCTCAGGGAGGAAGAGAACACTGAAGCTTTCTTT. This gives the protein CASRKTYPLREEENTEAFF.

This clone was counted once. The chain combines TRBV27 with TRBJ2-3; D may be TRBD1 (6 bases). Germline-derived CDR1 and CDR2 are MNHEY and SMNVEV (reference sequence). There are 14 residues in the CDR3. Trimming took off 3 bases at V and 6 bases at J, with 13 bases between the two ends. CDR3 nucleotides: TGTGCCAGCAGTTTTCAGGGGCTAAGGGATACGCAGTATTTT. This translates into CASSFQGLRDTQYF.

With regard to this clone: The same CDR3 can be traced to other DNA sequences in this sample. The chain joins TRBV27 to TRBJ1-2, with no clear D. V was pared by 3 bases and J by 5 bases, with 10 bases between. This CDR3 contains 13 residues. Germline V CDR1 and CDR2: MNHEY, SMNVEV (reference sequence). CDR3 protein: CASSLGRDYGYTF. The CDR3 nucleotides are TGTGCCAGCAGTTTGGGGAGGGATTATGGCTACACCTTC.

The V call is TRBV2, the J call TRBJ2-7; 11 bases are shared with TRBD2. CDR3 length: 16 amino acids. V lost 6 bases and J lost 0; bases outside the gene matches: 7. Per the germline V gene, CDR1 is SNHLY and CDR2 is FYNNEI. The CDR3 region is CASRGTGTSGSYEQYF. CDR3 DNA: TGTGCCAGCAGGGGGACCGGGACTAGCGGCTCCTACGAGCAGTACTTC.

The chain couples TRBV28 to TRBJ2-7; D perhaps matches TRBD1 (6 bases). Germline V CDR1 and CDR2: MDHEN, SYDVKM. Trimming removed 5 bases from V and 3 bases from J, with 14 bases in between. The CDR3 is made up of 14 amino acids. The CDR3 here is CASSEQGWNYEQYF. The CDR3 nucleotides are TGTGCCAGCAGTGAACAGGGTTGGAACTACGAGCAGTACTTC.

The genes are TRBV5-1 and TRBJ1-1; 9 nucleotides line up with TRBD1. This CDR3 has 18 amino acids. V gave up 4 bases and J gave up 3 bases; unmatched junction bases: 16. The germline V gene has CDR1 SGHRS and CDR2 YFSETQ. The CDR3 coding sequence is TGCGCCAGCAGCCTTACCTTGGGTGATTGGACAGGGGACACTGAAGCTTTCTTT. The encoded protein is CASSLTLGDWTGDTEAFF. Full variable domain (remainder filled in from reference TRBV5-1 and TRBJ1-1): KAGVTQTPRYLIKTRGQQVTLSCSPISGHRSVSWYQQTPGQGLQFLFEYFSETQRNKGNFPGRFSGRQFSNSRSEMNVSTLELGDSALYLCASSLTLGDWTGDTEAFFGQGTRLTVV.

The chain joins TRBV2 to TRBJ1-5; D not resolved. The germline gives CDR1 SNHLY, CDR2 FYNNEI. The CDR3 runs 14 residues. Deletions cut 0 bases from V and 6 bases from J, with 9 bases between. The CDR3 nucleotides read TGTGCCAGCAGTGAAGCGCTTCGGGGTCAGCCCCAGCATTTT. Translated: CASSEALRGQPQHF.

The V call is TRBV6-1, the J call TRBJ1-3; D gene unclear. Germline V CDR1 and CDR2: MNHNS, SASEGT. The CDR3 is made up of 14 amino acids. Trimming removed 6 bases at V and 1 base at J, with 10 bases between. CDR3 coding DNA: TGTGCCAGCAGGATGTCGGGGTCTGGAAACACCATATATTTT. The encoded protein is CASRMSGSGNTIYF.

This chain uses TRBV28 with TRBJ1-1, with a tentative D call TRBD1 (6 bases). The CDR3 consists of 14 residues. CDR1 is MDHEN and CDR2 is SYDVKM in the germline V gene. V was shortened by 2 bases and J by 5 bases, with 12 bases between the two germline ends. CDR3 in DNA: TGTGCCAGCAGTTTAGAGACAGGAAGAACTGAAGCTTTCTTT. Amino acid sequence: CASSLETGRTEAFF. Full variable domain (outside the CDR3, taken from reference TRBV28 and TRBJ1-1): DVKVTQSSRYLVKRTGEKVFLECVQDMDHENMFWYRQDPGLGLRLIYFSYDVKMKEKGDIPEGYSVSREKKERFSLILESASTNQTSMYLCASSLETGRTEAFFGQGTRLTVV.

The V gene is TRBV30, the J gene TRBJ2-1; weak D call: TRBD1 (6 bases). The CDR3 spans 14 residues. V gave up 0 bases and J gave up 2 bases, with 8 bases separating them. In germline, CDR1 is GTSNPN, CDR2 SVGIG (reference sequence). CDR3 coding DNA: TGTGCCTGGAGTGTACAGGGACCCTACAATGAGCAGTTCTTC. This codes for CAWSVQGPYNEQFF.

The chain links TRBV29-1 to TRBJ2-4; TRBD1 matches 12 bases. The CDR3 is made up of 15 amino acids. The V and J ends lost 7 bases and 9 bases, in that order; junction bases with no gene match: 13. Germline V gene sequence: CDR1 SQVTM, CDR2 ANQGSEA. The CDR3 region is CSAGTGTGGAFIQYF. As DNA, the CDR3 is TGCAGCGCTGGAACCGGGACAGGGGGCGCTTTCATTCAGTACTTC.

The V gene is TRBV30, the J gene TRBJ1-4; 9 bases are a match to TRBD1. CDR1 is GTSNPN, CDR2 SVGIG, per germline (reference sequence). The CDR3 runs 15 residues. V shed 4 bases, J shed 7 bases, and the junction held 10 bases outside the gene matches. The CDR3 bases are TGTGCCTGGATGCCCACCGGGACAGGGATTGAAAAACTGTTTTTT. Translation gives CAWMPTGTGIEKLFF.

The CDR3 sequence is CASSVYREDTQYF. CDR3 in DNA: TGTGCCAGCAGCGTCTACAGGGAAGATACGCAGTATTTT. This chain joins TRBV7-2 and TRBJ2-3, with a weak D call TRBD1 (6 bases). V was trimmed by 5 bases and J by 5 bases, leaving 11 bases between them. Germline CDR1 and CDR2: SGHTA and FQGNSA. The CDR3 sequence is 13 residues long.

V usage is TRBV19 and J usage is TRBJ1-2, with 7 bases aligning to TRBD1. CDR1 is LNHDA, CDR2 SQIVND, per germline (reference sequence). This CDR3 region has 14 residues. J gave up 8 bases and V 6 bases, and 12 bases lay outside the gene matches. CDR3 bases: TGTGCCAGTAGCGATCAGGGGGACGTTGGAGGCTACACCTTC. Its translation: CASSDQGDVGGYTF.

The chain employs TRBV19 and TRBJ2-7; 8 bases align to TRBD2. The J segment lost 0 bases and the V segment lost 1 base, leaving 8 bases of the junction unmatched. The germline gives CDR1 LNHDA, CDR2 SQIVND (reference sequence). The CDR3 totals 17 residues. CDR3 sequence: CASSIALLRGASYEQYF. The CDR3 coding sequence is TGTGCCAGTAGTATAGCCCTCTTGCGGGGGGCCTCCTACGAGCAGTACTTC.

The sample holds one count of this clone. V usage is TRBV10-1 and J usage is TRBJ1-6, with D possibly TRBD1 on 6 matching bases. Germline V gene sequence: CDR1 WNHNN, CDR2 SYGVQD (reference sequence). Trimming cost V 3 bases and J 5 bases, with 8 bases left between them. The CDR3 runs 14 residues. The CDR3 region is CASSEQGDNSPLHF. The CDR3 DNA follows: TGCGCCAGCAGTGAACAGGGAGATAATTCACCCCTCCACTTT.